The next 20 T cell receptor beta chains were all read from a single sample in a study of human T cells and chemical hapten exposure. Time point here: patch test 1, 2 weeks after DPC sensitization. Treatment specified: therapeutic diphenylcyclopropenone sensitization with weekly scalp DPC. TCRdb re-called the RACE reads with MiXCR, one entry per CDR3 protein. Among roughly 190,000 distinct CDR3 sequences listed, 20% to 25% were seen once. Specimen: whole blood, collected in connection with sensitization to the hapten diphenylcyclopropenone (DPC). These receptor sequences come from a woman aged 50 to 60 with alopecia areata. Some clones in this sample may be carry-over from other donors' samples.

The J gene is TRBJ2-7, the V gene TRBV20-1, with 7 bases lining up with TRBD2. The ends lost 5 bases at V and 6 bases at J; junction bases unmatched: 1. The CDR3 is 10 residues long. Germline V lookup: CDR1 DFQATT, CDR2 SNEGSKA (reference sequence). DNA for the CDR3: TGCAGTGCTCGGACTAGCGAGCAGTACTTC. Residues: CSARTSEQYF.

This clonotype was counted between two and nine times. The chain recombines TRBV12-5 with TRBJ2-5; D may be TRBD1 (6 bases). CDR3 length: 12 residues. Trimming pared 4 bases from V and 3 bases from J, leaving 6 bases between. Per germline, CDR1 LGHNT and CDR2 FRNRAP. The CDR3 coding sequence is TGTGCTAGTGGTTGGACAGAAGAGACCCAGTACTTC. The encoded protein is CASGWTEETQYF.

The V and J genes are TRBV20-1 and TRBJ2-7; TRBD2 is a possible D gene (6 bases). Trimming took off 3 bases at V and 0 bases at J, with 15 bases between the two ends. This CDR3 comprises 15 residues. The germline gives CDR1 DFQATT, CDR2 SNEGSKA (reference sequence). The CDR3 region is CSASGPGLFSYEQYF. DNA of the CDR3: TGCAGTGCTAGTGGACCGGGACTGTTCTCCTACGAGCAGTACTTC.

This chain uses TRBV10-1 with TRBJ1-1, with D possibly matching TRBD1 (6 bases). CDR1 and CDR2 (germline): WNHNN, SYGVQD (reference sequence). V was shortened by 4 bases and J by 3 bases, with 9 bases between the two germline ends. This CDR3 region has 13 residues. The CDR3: CASSVRGDTEAFF. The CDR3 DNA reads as TGCGCCAGCAGTGTAAGGGGGGACACTGAAGCTTTCTTT.

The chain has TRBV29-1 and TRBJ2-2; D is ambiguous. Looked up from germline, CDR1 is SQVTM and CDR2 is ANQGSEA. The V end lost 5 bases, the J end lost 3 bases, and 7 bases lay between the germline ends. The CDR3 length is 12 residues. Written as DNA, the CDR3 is TGCAGCGTTCAAAGCGACACCGGGGAGCTGTTTTTT. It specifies CSVQSDTGELFF.

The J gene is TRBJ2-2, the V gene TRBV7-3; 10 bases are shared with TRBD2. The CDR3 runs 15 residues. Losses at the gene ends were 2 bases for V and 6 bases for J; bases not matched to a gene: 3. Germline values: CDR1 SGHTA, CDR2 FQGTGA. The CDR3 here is CASSLLAGVAGELFF. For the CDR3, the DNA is TGTGCCAGCAGCTTACTAGCGGGAGTCGCCGGGGAGCTGTTTTTT.

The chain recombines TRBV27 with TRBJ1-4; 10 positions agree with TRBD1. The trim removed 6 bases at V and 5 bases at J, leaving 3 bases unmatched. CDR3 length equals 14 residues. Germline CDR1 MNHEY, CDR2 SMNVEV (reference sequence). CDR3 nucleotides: TGTGCCAGCAGATGGACAGGGGGGAATGAAAAACTGTTTTTT. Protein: CASRWTGGNEKLFF.

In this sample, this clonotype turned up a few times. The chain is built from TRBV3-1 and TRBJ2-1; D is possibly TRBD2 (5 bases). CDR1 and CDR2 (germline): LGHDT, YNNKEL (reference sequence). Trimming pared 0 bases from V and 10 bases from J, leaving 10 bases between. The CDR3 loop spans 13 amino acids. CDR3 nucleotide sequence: TGTGCCAGCAGCCAAGACCGGCGGGCGGAGCAGTTCTTC. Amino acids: CASSQDRRAEQFF.

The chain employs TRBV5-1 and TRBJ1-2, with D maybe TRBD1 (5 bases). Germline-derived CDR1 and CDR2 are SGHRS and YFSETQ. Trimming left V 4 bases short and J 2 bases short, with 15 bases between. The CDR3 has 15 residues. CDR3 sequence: CASSPAPGINYGYTF. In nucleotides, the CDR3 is TGCGCCAGCAGCCCGGCCCCAGGGATCAACTATGGCTACACCTTC.

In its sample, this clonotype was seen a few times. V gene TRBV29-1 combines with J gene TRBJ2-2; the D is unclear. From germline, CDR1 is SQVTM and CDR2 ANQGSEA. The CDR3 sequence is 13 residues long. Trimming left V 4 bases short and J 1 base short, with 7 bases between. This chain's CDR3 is CSVVLLNTGELFF. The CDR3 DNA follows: TGCAGCGTTGTACTTTTGAACACCGGGGAGCTGTTTTTT.

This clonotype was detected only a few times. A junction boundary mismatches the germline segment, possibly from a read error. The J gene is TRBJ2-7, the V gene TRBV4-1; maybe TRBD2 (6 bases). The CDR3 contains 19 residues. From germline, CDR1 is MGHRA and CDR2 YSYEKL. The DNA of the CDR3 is TGCGCCAGCAGCCAAGTGTATTTAGCGGACGGCCCCTTTAGGGAAGAGCAGAACTTC. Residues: CASSQVYLADGPFREEQNF.

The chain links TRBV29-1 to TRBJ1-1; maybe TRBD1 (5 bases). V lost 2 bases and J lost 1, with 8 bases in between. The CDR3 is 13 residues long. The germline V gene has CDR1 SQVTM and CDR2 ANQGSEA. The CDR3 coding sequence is TGCAGCGTTGAATATGGGGGGAACACTGAAGCTTTCTTT. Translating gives CSVEYGGNTEAFF.

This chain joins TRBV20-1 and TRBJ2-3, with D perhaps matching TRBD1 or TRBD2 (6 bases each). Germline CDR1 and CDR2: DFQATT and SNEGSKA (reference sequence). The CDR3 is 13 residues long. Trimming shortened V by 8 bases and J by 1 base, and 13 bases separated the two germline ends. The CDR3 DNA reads TGCAGTCCTGAGGGGGGTGGCACAGATACGCAGTATTTT. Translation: CSPEGGGTDTQYF.

CDR3 residues: CASSLQLSTDTQYF. The CDR3 nucleotides are TGTGCCAGCAGTCTTCAGCTTTCCACAGATACGCAGTATTTT. The chain joins TRBV11-2 to TRBJ2-3, with D hard to call. This CDR3 contains 14 residues. V gave up 6 bases and J gave up 2 bases, with 12 bases separating them. The germline gives CDR1 SGHAT, CDR2 FQNNGV.

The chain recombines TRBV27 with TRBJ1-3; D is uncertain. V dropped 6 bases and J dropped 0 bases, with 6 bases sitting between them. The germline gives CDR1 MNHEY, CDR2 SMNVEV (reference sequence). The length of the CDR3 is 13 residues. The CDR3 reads CASSFLSGNTIYF. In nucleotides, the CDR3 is TGTGCCAGCAGCTTTCTCTCTGGAAACACCATATATTTT.

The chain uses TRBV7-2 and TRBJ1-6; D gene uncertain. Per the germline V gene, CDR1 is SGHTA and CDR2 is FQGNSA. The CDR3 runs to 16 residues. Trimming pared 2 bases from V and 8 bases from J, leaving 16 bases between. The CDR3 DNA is TGTGCCAGCAGCTTATTTCCGCGTCGGTTTTATTCACCCCTCCACTTT. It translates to CASSLFPRRFYSPLHF.

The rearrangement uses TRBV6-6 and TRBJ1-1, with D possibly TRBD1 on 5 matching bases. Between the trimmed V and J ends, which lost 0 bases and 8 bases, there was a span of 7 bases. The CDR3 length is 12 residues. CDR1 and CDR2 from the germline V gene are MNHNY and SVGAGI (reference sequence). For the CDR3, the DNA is TGTGCCAGCAGTTACTCTGACAGAGAAGCTTTCTTT. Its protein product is CASSYSDREAFF.

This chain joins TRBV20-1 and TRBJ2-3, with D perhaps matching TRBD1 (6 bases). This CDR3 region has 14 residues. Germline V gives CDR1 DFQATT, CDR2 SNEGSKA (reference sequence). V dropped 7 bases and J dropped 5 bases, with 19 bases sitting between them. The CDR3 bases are TGCAGTGTTCTAGATGGTGGGGGCAGAGATACGCAGTATTTT. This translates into CSVLDGGGRDTQYF.

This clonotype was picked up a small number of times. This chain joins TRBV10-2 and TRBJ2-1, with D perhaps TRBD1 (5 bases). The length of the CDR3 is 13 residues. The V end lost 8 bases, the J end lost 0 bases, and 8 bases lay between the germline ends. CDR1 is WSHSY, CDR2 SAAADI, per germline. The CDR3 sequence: CASRQSSYNEQFF. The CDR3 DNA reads TGCGCCAGCCGACAGAGCTCCTACAATGAGCAGTTCTTC.

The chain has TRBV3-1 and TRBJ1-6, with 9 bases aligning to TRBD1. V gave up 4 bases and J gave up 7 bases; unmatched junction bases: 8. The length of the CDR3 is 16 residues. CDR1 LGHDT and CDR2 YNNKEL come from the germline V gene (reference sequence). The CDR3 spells CASSRGTGRKNSPLHF. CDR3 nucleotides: TGTGCCAGCAGCCGAGGGACAGGGAGGAAAAATTCACCCCTCCACTTT.